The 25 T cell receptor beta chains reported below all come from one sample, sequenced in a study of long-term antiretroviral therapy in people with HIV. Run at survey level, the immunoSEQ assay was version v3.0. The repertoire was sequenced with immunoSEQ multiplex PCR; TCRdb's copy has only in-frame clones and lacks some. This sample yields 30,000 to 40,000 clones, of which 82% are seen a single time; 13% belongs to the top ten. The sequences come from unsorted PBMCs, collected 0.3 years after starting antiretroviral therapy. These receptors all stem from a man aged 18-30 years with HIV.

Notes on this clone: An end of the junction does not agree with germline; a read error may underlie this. The CDR3 loop reads CASGENTEAFF. The CDR3 nucleotides are TGTGCCAGCGGTGAGAACACTGAAGCTTTCTTT. This chain joins TRBV2 and TRBJ1-1; D unclear. The CDR3 has 11 residues. Germline V gene lookup returns CDR1 SNHLY and CDR2 FYNNEI.

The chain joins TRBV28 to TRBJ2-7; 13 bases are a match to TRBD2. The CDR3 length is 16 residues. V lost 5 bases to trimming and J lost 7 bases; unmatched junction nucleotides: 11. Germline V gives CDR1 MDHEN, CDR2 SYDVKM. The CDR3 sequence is CASSGGGTSGNLEQYF. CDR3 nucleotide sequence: TGTGCCAGCAGTGGGGGGGGGACTAGCGGGAATCTGGAGCAGTACTTC.

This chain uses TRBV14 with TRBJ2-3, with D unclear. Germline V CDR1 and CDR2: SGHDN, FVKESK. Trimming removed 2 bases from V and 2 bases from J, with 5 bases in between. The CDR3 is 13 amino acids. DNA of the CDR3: TGTGCCAGCAGCCAACACACCACAGATACGCAGTATTTT. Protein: CASSQHTTDTQYF.

The CDR3 DNA follows: TGTGCCATCAGTGGGGATCTCTCTGGAAACACCATATATTTT. Translating it yields CAISGDLSGNTIYF. The V gene is TRBV10-3, the J gene TRBJ1-3; D not certain. V lost 4 bases to trimming and J lost 0 bases, with 7 bases between them. In germline, CDR1 is ENHRY, CDR2 SYGVKD. The CDR3 consists of 14 residues.

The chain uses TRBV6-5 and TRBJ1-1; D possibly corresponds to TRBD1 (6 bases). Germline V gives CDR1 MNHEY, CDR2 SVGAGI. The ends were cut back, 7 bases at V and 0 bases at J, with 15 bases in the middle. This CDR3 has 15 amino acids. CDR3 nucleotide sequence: TGTGCCAGCATTATGACAGGAGGGATGAACACTGAAGCTTTCTTT. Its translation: CASIMTGGMNTEAFF.

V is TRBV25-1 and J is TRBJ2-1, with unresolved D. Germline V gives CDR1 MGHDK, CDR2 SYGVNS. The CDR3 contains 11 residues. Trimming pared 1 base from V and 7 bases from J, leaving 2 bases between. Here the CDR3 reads CASSEFNEQFF. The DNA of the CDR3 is TGTGCCAGCAGTGAATTTAATGAGCAGTTCTTC.

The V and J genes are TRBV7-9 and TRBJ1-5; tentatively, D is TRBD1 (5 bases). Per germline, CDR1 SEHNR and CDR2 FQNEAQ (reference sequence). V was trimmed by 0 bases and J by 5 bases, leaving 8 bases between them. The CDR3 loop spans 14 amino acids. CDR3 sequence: CASSLAQADQPQHF. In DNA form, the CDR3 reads TGTGCCAGCAGCTTAGCACAGGCAGATCAGCCCCAGCATTTT.

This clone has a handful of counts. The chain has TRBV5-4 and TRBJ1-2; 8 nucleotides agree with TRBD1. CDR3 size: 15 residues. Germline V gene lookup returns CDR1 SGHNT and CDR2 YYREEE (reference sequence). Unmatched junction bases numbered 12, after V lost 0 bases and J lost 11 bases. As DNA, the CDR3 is TGTGCCAGCAGCTTGGTGGGGGGTTCGACAGGGGTGTACACCTTC. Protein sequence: CASSLVGGSTGVYTF.

CDR3 bases: TGCGCCAGCAGGACACAAGGGAGTACCTACGAGCAGTACTTC. Residues: CASRTQGSTYEQYF. The gene calls are TRBV5-1 and TRBJ2-7, with D perhaps matching TRBD2 (5 bases). This CDR3 spans 14 amino acids. CDR1 is SGHRS, CDR2 YFSETQ, per germline. Between the trimmed V and J ends, which lost 5 bases and 2 bases, there was a span of 14 bases.

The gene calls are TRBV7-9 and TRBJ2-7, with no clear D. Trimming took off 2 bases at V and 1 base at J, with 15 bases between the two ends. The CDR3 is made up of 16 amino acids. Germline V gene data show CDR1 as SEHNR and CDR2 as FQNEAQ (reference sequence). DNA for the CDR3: TGTGCCAGCAGCTTACCGGCGGTTGGGCAGTCCTACGAGCAGTACTTC. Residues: CASSLPAVGQSYEQYF.

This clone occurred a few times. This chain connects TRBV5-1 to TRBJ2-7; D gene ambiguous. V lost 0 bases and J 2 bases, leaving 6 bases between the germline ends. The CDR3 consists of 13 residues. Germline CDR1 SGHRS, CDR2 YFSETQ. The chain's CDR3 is CASSLVGTYEQYF. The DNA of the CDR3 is TGCGCCAGCAGCTTGGTGGGGACCTACGAGCAGTACTTC. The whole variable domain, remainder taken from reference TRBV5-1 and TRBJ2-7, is KAGVTQTPRYLIKTRGQQVTLSCSPISGHRSVSWYQQTPGQGLQFLFEYFSETQRNKGNFPGRFSGRQFSNSRSEMNVSTLELGDSALYLCASSLVGTYEQYFGPGTRLTVT.

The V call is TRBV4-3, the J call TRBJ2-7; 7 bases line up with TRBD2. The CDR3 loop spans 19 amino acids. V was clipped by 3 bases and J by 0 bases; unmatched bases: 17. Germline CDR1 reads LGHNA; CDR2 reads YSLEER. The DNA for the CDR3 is TGCGCCAGCAGCCACCGAGGGGCGCGGCGGGAGCTTCCCTCCTACGAGCAGTACTTC. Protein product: CASSHRGARRELPSYEQYF.

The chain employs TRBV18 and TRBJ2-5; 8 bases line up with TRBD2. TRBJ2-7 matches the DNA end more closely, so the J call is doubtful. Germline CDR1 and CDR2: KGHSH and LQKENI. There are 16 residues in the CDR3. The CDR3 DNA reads TGTGCCAGCTCACCACCAAGCGGGAGCCCCCCCTACGAGCAGTACTTC. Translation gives CASSPPSGSPPYEQYF.

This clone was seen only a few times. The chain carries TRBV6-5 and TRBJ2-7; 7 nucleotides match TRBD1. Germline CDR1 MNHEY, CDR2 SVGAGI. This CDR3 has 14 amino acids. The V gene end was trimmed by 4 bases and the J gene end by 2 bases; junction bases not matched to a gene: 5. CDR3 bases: TGTGCCAGCAGTTTGACAGGGACCGCCTACGAGCAGTACTTC. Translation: CASSLTGTAYEQYF.

In DNA, the CDR3 is TGTGCCAGCAGCCCAGGGGAGGGGGGACAAGAGACCCAGTACTTC. Translation: CASSPGEGGQETQYF. This sequence joins TRBV11-2 and TRBJ2-5; weak D call: TRBD2 (7 bases). CDR1 SGHAT and CDR2 FQNNGV come from the germline V gene. V was trimmed by 5 bases and J by 2 bases, leaving 15 bases between them. The CDR3 has 15 residues.

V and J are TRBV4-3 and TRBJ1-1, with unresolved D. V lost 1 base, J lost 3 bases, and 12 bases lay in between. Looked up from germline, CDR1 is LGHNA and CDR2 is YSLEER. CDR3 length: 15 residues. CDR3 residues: CASSQGAWGDTEAFF. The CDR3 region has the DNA TGCGCCAGCAGCCAAGGGGCGTGGGGTGACACTGAAGCTTTCTTT.

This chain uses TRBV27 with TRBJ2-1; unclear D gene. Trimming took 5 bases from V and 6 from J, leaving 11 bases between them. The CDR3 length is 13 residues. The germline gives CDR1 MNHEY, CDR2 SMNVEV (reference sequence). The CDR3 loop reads CASSLTERNEQFF. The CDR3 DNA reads TGTGCCAGCAGTCTCACGGAGCGCAATGAGCAGTTCTTC.

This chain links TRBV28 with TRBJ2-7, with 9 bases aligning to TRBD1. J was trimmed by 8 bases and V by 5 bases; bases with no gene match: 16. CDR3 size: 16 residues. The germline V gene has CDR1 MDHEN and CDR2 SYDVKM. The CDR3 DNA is TGTGCCAGCAGTCCCCCCCCACAGGGGGCGCAGCGAAAGCAGTACTTC. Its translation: CASSPPPQGAQRKQYF.

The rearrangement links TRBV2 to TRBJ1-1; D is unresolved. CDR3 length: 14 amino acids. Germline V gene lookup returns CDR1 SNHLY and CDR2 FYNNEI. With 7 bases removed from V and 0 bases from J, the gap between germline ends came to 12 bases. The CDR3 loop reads CASTRTGMNTEAFF. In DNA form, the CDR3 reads TGTGCCAGCACCCGGACGGGCATGAACACTGAAGCTTTCTTT.

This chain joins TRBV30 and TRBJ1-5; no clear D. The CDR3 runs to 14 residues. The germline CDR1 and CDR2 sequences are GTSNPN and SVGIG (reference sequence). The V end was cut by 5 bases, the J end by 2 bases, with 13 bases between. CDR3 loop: CAWERPGGNQPQHF. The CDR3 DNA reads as TGTGCCTGGGAGAGACCGGGTGGCAATCAGCCCCAGCATTTT. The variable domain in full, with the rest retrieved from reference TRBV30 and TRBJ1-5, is SQTIHQWPATLVQPVGSPLSLECTVEGTSNPNLYWYRQAAGRGLQLLFYSVGIGQISSEVPQNLSASRPQDRQFILSSKKLLLSDSGFYLCAWERPGGNQPQHFGDGTRLSIL.

Here the CDR3 reads CASSYSFQNYGYTF. CDR3 DNA sequence: TGTGCCAGCAGTTACTCGTTTCAAAACTATGGCTACACCTTC. The chain employs TRBV6-5 and TRBJ1-2; D remains ambiguous. With 0 bases removed from V and 2 bases from J, the gap between germline ends came to 7 bases. Germline CDR1 and CDR2: MNHEY and SVGAGI. This CDR3 region has 14 residues.

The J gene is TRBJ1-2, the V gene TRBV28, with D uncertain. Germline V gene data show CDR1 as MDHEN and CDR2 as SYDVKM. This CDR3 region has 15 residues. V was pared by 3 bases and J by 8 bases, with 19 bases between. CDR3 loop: CASSFGAGGSGGYTF. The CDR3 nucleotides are TGTGCCAGCAGTTTTGGAGCAGGAGGGTCTGGAGGCTACACCTTC.

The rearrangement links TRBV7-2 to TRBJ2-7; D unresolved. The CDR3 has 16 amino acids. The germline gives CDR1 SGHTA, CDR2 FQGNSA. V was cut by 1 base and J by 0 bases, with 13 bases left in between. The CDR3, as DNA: TGTGCCAGCAGCTTAGTCTACCCGCCCAACTCCTACGAGCAGTACTTC. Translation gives CASSLVYPPNSYEQYF. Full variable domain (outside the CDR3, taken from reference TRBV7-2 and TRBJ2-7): GAGVSQSPSNKVTEKGKDVELRCDPISGHTALYWYRQSLGQGLEFLIYFQGNSAPDKSGLPSDRFSAERTGGSVSTLTIQRTQQEDSAVYLCASSLVYPPNSYEQYFGPGTRLTVT.

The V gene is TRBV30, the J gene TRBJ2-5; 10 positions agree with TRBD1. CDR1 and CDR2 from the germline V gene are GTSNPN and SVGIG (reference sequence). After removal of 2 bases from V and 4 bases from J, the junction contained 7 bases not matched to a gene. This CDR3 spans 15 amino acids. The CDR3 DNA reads TGTGCCTGGAGTAGAGACAGGGGGCCAAGAGAGACCCAGTACTTC. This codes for CAWSRDRGPRETQYF.

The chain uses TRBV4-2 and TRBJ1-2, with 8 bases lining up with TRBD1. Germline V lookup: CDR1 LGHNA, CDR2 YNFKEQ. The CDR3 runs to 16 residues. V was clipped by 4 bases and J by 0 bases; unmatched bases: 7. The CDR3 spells CASSPETGAANYGYTF. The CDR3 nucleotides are TGTGCCAGCAGCCCAGAGACAGGGGCAGCTAACTATGGCTACACCTTC.